This TCR beta chain appears in the sequencing data of a study of breast tumors, draining lymph nodes, adjacent tissues listed by TCRdb under 2016. Looking at the study overall: In breast cancer patients, the study compared the TCR beta repertoires of tumor, adjacent nontumor tissue and axillary lymph nodes. In human breast cancer, the study set out to evaluate how tumor, surrounding tissue and draining lymph node repertoires relate to one another and whether T cells may move between these sites.

This clonotype was recorded at least ten times. Its antigen is currently not known. Base qualities are not provided; no much larger clone lies one nucleotide away. General findings and caveats noted by the study authors: In luminal-like breast cancer, tumor and nontumor tissue repertoires resembled each other significantly more than in basal-like breast cancer. The data were considered consistent with most tumor T cells being derived from the lymph node and subsequently expanding within tumor tissue. The conclusion that tumor T cells originate in lymph nodes was presented as consistent with a hypothesis rather than as directly demonstrated. T-cell repertoire diversity in tumors was found to be lower than in lymph nodes but higher than in nontumor tissue, and preferential V and J gene usage was observed.

Sequencing instrument: Illumina HiSeq 2000. Multiplex PCR amplification was used to build the TCR beta chain libraries. The amplified TCR beta chain products were analyzed by high-throughput sequencing. TCRdb reanalyzed the raw reads on its own, using fastp at Q25 for trimming and MiXCR for clone calling, and kept in-frame beta chains. Rows matching on CDR3 protein sequence are summarized as one entry with the most common DNA and genes. A total of some 170,000 distinct CDR3 sequences appear in this sample, more than 25% of them only once. 3.8% of the sample is held by the ten biggest clonotypes. The axillary draining lymph nodes of breast cancer patients were the source of the lymph node samples. The sequence was collected from a female donor with breast cancer. Some clones in this sample may be carry-over from other donors' samples. Sequencing was performed on axillary lymph node tissue.

The bases are TGCAGTGCTAGGCCGTCGCACAGCAGACCTTACCATGGCTACACCTTC. The translation is CSARPSHSRPYHGYTF. The sequence links TRBV20-1 to TRBJ1-2, with no D gene named confidently. From the germline V gene (reference sequence), CDR1 is DFQATT and CDR2 is SNEGSKA. The V and J ends are trimmed by 3 bases and 6 bases, leaving 23 bases between them. Measured from the cysteine to the phenylalanine, the CDR3 is 16 residues long. Just CDR3 DNA is preserved here, 48 bases in frame from base 1.